This T cell receptor (beta chain) was obtained from a study of cytotoxic CD8 clonotypes in ibrutinib-treated CLL. Across the whole study: Samples had a mean of about 250,000 productive templates and roughly 90,000 productive rearrangements.

General study points: Public clonotypes occurred uncommonly; on treatment, they contracted or remained stable. Sampling time points were not equivalent between sustained-remission and progressing patients.

With regard to this clone: What it binds is not known.

The CDR3 extends over 14 amino acids. The V segment lost 10 bases and the J segment 1 base; nucleotides outside the gene matches: 5. Germline CDR1 and CDR2: LNHDA and SQIVND (reference sequence). The table came from immunoSEQ multiplex PCR; TCRdb's copy has only in-frame clones and leaves some out. The sample has 250,000 to 350,000 clones; around 76% are singletons. The clonotype originates from a human donor with chronic lymphocytic leukemia. Source: PBMCs, taken at disease progression, from a patient treated with ibrutinib. This chain connects TRBV19 to TRBJ2-2; 8 nucleotides align to TRBD1. The CDR3 loop reads CATKGTGNTGELFF. The CDR3 coding sequence is TGTGCCACTAAAGGGACAGGGAACACCGGGGAGCTGTTTTTT.